A selection of T cell receptor beta chains follows, all from one sample in a study of high-grade serous ovarian cancer treatment subgroups. Profiled with immunoSEQ multiplex PCR; TCRdb holds only in-frame clones, not every one. The table includes about 8,500 clones, about three quarters detected once. Sequencing input: tumor tissue. These receptor sequences come from a human donor with high-grade serous ovarian cancer. CDR3s include the opening cysteine and the closing phenylalanine or tryptophan. Fields, in order: V gene, J gene, D gene, CDR3 protein. D genes are given only for firm matches.

>TRBV11-2|TRBJ1-5|.
CASSRTVNQPQHF
>TRBV5-6|TRBJ1-2|.
CASSRLGLYGYTF
>TRBV4-1|TRBJ2-3|.
CASSQARDPGNTDTQYF
>TRBV30|TRBJ2-3|.
CAWSSTGRDTQYF
>TRBV5-8|TRBJ2-3|TRBD1
CASSFDRVGRDTQYF
>TRBV11-2|TRBJ1-3|TRBD1
CASSLIQGAGNTIYF
>TRBV7-2|TRBJ1-3|.
CASSWSSDSGNTIYF
>TRBV21-1|TRBJ2-2|.
CASSKAGQGATGELFF
>TRBV4-3|TRBJ2-7|.
CASSQYDTTYEQYF
>TRBV21-1|TRBJ2-3|.
CASSKGGLWVPTDTQYF
>TRBV30|TRBJ2-1|TRBD2
CAWKVLAGPYNEQFF
>TRBV18|TRBJ1-6|.
CASSPLRVGNSPLHF
>TRBV2|TRBJ2-1|TRBD2
CASKAGDYNEQFF
>TRBV5-1|TRBJ1-5|TRBD1
CASSEGQARGNQPQHF
>TRBV7-2|TRBJ1-2|TRBD1
CASSFGQGNFGYTF
>TRBV4-3|TRBJ1-3|TRBD1
CASSQVLRGTGVVQAGNTIYF
>TRBV19|TRBJ1-1|.
CASSSIQGYTEAFF
>TRBV7-9|TRBJ1-1|TRBD1
CASSPEVRTGVFYTEAFF
>TRBV27|TRBJ1-6|.
CASSFGGLTYNSPLHF
>TRBV6-4|TRBJ2-3|TRBD1
CASSEGQGADTQYF
>TRBV7-8|TRBJ2-7|TRBD1
CASSWTGEYEQYF
>TRBV10-3|TRBJ2-7|.
CAISESAYEQYF
>TRBV11-2|TRBJ1-5|.
CASSLEGGYNQPQHF
>TRBV5-1|TRBJ1-5|.
CASSSGTSNQPQHF
>TRBV10-2|TRBJ2-7|.
CASSESGGIAYEQYF
>TRBV6-6|.|TRBD2
CASSPGLGSYEQYF
>TRBV28|TRBJ1-2|.
CASSPASGYTF
>TRBV6-1|TRBJ2-1|TRBD2
CASRAAGDNEQFF
>TRBV6-5|TRBJ1-4|.
CASSYRGATNEKLFF
>TRBV5-4|TRBJ2-7|TRBD1
CASTSLDRVPYEQYF
>TRBV5-6|TRBJ2-5|TRBD1
CASSVGPGQGYQETQYF
>TRBV7-2|TRBJ1-1|.
CASSPQGWDTEAFF
>TRBV10-3|TRBJ1-1|.
CASSLPGGETEAFF
>TRBV7-9|TRBJ2-7|.
CASSLSREGGGYEQYF
>TRBV10-3|TRBJ2-7|.
CAISGHGSETYEQYF
>TRBV19|TRBJ1-1|.
CASSIRRGEAEAFF
>TRBV28|TRBJ2-5|.
CASSHGTQYF
>TRBV10-1|TRBJ2-7|.
CATNGGSAYEQYF
>TRBV29-1|TRBJ1-1|.
CSVRKDFTEAFF
>TRBV9|TRBJ2-5|TRBD1
CASSPGTGESETQYF
>TRBV6-4|TRBJ2-4|.
CASSDSGRKINKNIQYF
>TRBV10-3|.|TRBD1
CAIAPGQGAYEQYF
>TRBV2|TRBJ2-2|.
CASSVLGFGGELFF
>TRBV7-2|TRBJ2-1|.
CASSFVSGRSYNEQFF
>TRBV19|TRBJ2-2|TRBD2
CASRGGLGANTGELFF
>TRBV6-5|TRBJ1-5|.
CASSQKRELAQHF
>TRBV6-5|TRBJ1-2|.
CASISRGRYYGYTF
>TRBV9|TRBJ1-2|.
CASSVAGSRYGYTF
>TRBV7-8|TRBJ1-2|.
CASSQGSYTRQGLSGYTF
>TRBV4-1|TRBJ1-1|.
CASSQDILSLFRAGEKATEAFF
>TRBV19|TRBJ1-4|TRBD1
CASSRQGENEKLFF
>TRBV6-6|TRBJ1-1|TRBD1
CASSPNPDRGAFF
>TRBV2|TRBJ1-2|.
CASSDRGYGYTF